This T cell receptor beta chain was documented in a study of shared clonotypes between healthy human individuals. Profiling relied on immunoSEQ multiplex PCR, and the TCRdb table lists in-frame clones only, not all of them. The sample consists of roughly 2,300,000 clones, roughly 90% of them appearing once. Germline loops: CDR1 SGHTA, CDR2 FQGNSA. Trimming left V 5 bases short and J 0 bases short, with 7 bases between. The CDR3 extends over 13 amino acids. Details on this clone: This sample includes further DNA sequences coding for the same CDR3.

The TCR originated in a man between 18 and 35 years old in good health. Some clones in this sample may be carry-over from other donors' samples. Sequenced input: naive CD4+ T cells from PBMCs. Specified subset: CD45RA+ positively selected. This sequence joins TRBV7-2 and TRBJ1-1; D gene uncertain. In nucleotides, the CDR3 is TGTGCCAGCAGCCTTCAGGTGAACACTGAAGCTTTCTTT. Residues: CASSLQVNTEAFF.